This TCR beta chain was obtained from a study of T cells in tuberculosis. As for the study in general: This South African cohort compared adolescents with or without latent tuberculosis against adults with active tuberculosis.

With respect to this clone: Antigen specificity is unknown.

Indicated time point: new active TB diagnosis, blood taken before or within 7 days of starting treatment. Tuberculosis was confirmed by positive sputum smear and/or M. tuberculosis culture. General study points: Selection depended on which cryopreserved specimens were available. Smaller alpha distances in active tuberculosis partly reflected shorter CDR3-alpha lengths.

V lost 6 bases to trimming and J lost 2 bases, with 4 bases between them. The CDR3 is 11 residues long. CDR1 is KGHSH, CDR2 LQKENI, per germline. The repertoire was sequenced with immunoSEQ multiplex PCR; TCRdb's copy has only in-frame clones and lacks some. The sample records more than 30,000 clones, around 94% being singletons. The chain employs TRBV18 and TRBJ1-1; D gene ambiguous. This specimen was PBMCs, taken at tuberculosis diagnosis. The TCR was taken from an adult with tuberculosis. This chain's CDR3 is CASSRNTEAFF. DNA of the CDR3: TGTGCCAGCTCTCGTAACACTGAAGCTTTCTTT. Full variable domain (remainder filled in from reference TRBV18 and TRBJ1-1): NAGVMQNPRHLVRRRGQEARLRCSPMKGHSHVYWYRQLPEEGLKFMVYLQKENIIDESGMPKERFSAEFPKEGPSILRIQQVVRGDSAAYFCASSRNTEAFFGQGTRLTVV.